Below, 20 T cell receptor beta chains from the same sample are listed, as sequenced in a study of blood T cell repertoires in COVID-19. TCRdb's copy holds only in-frame clones and misses some; the assay was immunoSEQ multiplex PCR. Of roughly 150,000 clones in the sample, over 75% were seen once. Specimen: peripheral blood. Receptors were obtained from a man aged 80 or over with COVID-19, enrolled during active disease.

The chain couples TRBV7-6 to TRBJ1-1, with D maybe TRBD1 (6 bases). The germline CDR1 and CDR2 sequences are SGHVS and FNYEAQ. Trimming stripped 5 bases from V and 0 bases from J, with 19 bases between. The CDR3 has 17 amino acids. The CDR3 spells CASSPGQWGLLNTEAFF. CDR3 nucleotide sequence: TGTGCCAGCAGCCCCGGACAGTGGGGACTACTGAACACTGAAGCTTTCTTT.

The chain is built from TRBV18 and TRBJ1-2; D is perhaps TRBD1 (5 bases). The V gene lost 2 bases and the J gene lost 4 bases, with 14 bases spanning the gap. The CDR3 totals 15 residues. Looked up from germline, CDR1 is KGHSH and CDR2 is LQKENI. CDR3 loop: CASSPLGGESYGYTF. DNA for the CDR3: TGTGCCAGCTCACCATTGGGAGGGGAATCCTATGGCTACACCTTC.

This clone was found once. The chain carries TRBV19 and TRBJ1-4; TRBD1 might be the D (5 bases). CDR3 length: 14 amino acids. V was trimmed by 5 bases and J by 7 bases, leaving 14 bases between them. Germline CDR1 LNHDA, CDR2 SQIVND (reference sequence). The CDR3 region is CASSSGMVAEKLFF. CDR3 DNA sequence: TGTGCCAGTAGTTCAGGGATGGTTGCTGAAAAACTGTTTTTT.

This chain joins TRBV7-2 and TRBJ1-1; 7 bases are shared with TRBD1. The CDR3 sequence is 14 residues long. The germline V gene has CDR1 SGHTA and CDR2 FQGNSA. Trimming removed 5 bases from V and 4 bases from J; junction bases left unmatched: 7. CDR3 sequence reads: CASSAPRGITEAFF. CDR3 coding DNA: TGTGCCAGCAGCGCCCCCAGGGGGATCACTGAAGCTTTCTTT. Full variable domain (rest looked up from reference TRBV7-2 and TRBJ1-1): GAGVSQSPSNKVTEKGKDVELRCDPISGHTALYWYRQSLGQGLEFLIYFQGNSAPDKSGLPSDRFSAERTGGSVSTLTIQRTQQEDSAVYLCASSAPRGITEAFFGQGTRLTVV.

The rearrangement uses TRBV7-2 and TRBJ2-7, with TRBD2 matching 10 bases. CDR3 length: 15 residues. Trimming removed 3 bases from V and 3 bases from J; junction bases left unmatched: 5. The V gene's germline CDR1 is SGHTA and CDR2 FQGNSA. CDR3 sequence (DNA): TGTGCCAGCAGCTTCGGAGCTAGCGGGGGCTACGAGCAGTACTTC. Translated: CASSFGASGGYEQYF.

The chain recombines TRBV5-8 with TRBJ2-7; D uncertain. Trimming shortened V by 2 bases and J by 6 bases, and 3 bases separated the two germline ends. This CDR3 has 10 amino acids. The germline V gene encodes CDR1 SGHTS and CDR2 YDEGEE. The CDR3: CASSFFEQYF. CDR3 nucleotide sequence: TGTGCCAGCAGCTTCTTCGAGCAGTACTTC.

CDR3 bases: TGTGCCAGTAGTATCTTGACAGGGCTGAACACTGAAGCTTTCTTT. Its translation is CASSILTGLNTEAFF. The V and J genes are TRBV19 and TRBJ1-1; 7 bases fit TRBD1. From germline, CDR1 is LNHDA and CDR2 SQIVND (reference sequence). V dropped 3 bases and J dropped 0; count of bases not matched to a gene: 4. The CDR3 loop spans 15 amino acids.

The gene calls are TRBV18 and TRBJ1-6; 8 nucleotides match TRBD1. The germline V gene has CDR1 KGHSH and CDR2 LQKENI. J was trimmed by 9 bases and V by 3 bases; bases with no gene match: 4. The CDR3 extends over 14 amino acids. The CDR3 coding sequence is TGTGCCAGCTCACCGACAGGGGATCGTTCACCCCTCCACTTT. Translating it yields CASSPTGDRSPLHF. The variable domain in full, completed from reference TRBV18 and TRBJ1-6, reads NAGVMQNPRHLVRRRGQEARLRCSPMKGHSHVYWYRQLPEEGLKFMVYLQKENIIDESGMPKERFSAEFPKEGPSILRIQQVVRGDSAAYFCASSPTGDRSPLHFGNGTRLTVT.

The DNA for the CDR3 is TGTGCCACCAGCAGAGATCGGGGGGGATATAGCAATCAGCCCCAGCATTTT. This codes for CATSRDRGGYSNQPQHF. The chain recombines TRBV15 with TRBJ1-5; a possible D gene is TRBD1 (5 bases). Looked up from germline, CDR1 is LNHNV and CDR2 is YYDKDF (reference sequence). The germline V and J ends were trimmed by 0 bases and 0 bases, with 12 bases remaining between them. The CDR3 spans 17 residues.

This clone was detected only once. The V gene is TRBV6-5, the J gene TRBJ2-7, with a tentative D call TRBD2 (6 bases). The CDR3 extends over 13 amino acids. The germline V gene has CDR1 MNHEY and CDR2 SVGAGI. V was shortened by 11 bases and J by 3 bases, with 17 bases between the two germline ends. The CDR3, as DNA: TGTGCCGCCTATATCGGGAGCTTCTACGAGCAGTACTTC. Protein: CAAYIGSFYEQYF.

V usage is TRBV6-5 and J usage is TRBJ1-1; D is possibly TRBD1 (5 bases). Germline values: CDR1 MNHEY, CDR2 SVGAGI. V was trimmed by 6 bases and J by 4 bases, leaving 12 bases between them. This CDR3 is built from 13 residues. This CDR3 reads CASRDTRSTEAFF. The CDR3, as DNA: TGTGCCAGCAGGGACACCAGGAGCACTGAAGCTTTCTTT.

The chain uses TRBV6-6 and TRBJ1-2, with unresolved D. Germline-derived CDR1 and CDR2 are MNHNY and SVGAGI (reference sequence). Trimming pared 2 bases from V and 6 bases from J, leaving 7 bases between. The CDR3 has 12 residues. CDR3 in amino acids: CASSYGPDGYTF. CDR3 in DNA: TGTGCCAGCAGTTACGGGCCGGATGGCTACACCTTC.

V gene TRBV5-1 combines with J gene TRBJ2-6; maybe TRBD1 (5 bases). Germline CDR1 is SGHRS and CDR2 is YFSETQ. Trimming removed 0 bases at V and 2 bases at J, with 6 bases between. The CDR3 is 15 residues long. CDR3 in amino acids: CASSLGTPGANVLTF. CDR3 nucleotides: TGCGCCAGCAGCTTGGGGACACCTGGGGCCAACGTCCTGACTTTC.

This clone is a singleton in its sample. The genes are TRBV11-3 and TRBJ1-1, with D perhaps matching TRBD1 (5 bases). The CDR3 runs 16 residues. Trimming left V 6 bases short and J 0 bases short, with 17 bases between. Germline CDR1 is SGHNT and CDR2 is YENEEA. The CDR3: CASSGAAGLLNTEAFF. The CDR3 DNA reads TGTGCCAGCAGTGGGGCCGCGGGGCTCCTGAACACTGAAGCTTTCTTT.

CDR3: CASSLAGLGNIQYF. In DNA, the CDR3 is TGCGCCAGCAGCTTGGCAGGGTTGGGGAACATTCAGTACTTC. The chain employs TRBV5-1 and TRBJ2-4; D may be TRBD1 (5 bases). Germline V gene sequence: CDR1 SGHRS, CDR2 YFSETQ. V was cut by 0 bases and J by 7 bases, with 11 bases left in between. The CDR3 is 14 amino acids. Combining the CDR3 with reference TRBV5-1 and TRBJ2-4 gives the whole variable domain KAGVTQTPRYLIKTRGQQVTLSCSPISGHRSVSWYQQTPGQGLQFLFEYFSETQRNKGNFPGRFSGRQFSNSRSEMNVSTLELGDSALYLCASSLAGLGNIQYFGAGTRLSVL.

The chain employs TRBV9 and TRBJ2-1, with 9 positions matching TRBD2. After removal of 2 bases from V and 4 bases from J, the junction contained 4 bases not matched to a gene. This CDR3 is 15 amino acids long. Germline CDR1 SGDLS, CDR2 YYNGEE. CDR3 in amino acids: CASSVASGVYNEQFF. The CDR3 bases are TGTGCCAGCAGCGTTGCTAGCGGGGTATACAATGAGCAGTTCTTC. The entire variable domain, with the rest obtained from reference TRBV9 and TRBJ2-1, is as follows: DSGVTQTPKHLITATGQRVTLRCSPRSGDLSVYWYQQSLDQGLQFLIQYYNGEERAKGNILERFSAQQFPDLHSELNLSSLELGDSALYFCASSVASGVYNEQFFGPGTRLTVL.

The CDR3 DNA reads TGCGCCAGCAGCCAACCGGGACAGGTTCCCCAACGGGCCCAGCATTTT. As protein: CASSQPGQVPQRAQHF. The chain combines TRBV4-1 with TRBJ1-5, with TRBD1 identical over 8 bases. V trimming: 2 bases; J trimming: 11 bases; junction bases outside the gene matches: 14. This CDR3 is 16 amino acids long. Germline V CDR1 and CDR2: MGHRA, YSYEKL.

The V and J genes are TRBV29-1 and TRBJ1-1, with D uncertain. The CDR3 has 12 residues. Looked up from germline, CDR1 is SQVTM and CDR2 is ANQGSEA. V was cut by 4 bases and J by 8 bases, with 14 bases left in between. CDR3 region: CSVVLWREEAFF. The CDR3 coding sequence is TGCAGCGTTGTTCTGTGGAGGGAGGAAGCTTTCTTT.

The gene calls are TRBV3-1 (or the pseudogene TRBV3-2) and TRBJ1-1, with a weak D call TRBD1 (5 bases). There are 15 residues in the CDR3. V shed 1 base and J shed 4 bases, with 13 bases lying between them. Per germline, CDR1 LGHDT and CDR2 YNNKEL (reference sequence). The CDR3 bases are TGTGCCAGCAGCCAAGGGGGGGTCGGTGTCACTGAAGCTTTCTTT. Amino acid sequence: CASSQGGVGVTEAFF.

This chain joins TRBV11-2 and TRBJ2-7, with 7 bases matching TRBD1. After removal of 6 bases from V and 5 bases from J, the junction contained 13 bases not matched to a gene. CDR3 size: 15 residues. Germline V gene sequence: CDR1 SGHAT, CDR2 FQNNGV. This chain's CDR3 is CASRQSQGSGHEQYF. CDR3 in DNA: TGTGCCAGCAGACAATCACAGGGGTCAGGTCACGAGCAGTACTTC. Filled out from reference TRBV11-2 and TRBJ2-7, the complete variable domain reads EAGVAQSPRYKIIEKRQSVAFWCNPISGHATLYWYQQILGQGPKLLIQFQNNGVVDDSQLPKDRFSAERLKGVDSTLKIQPAKLEDSAVYLCASRQSQGSGHEQYFGPGTRLTVT.